This T cell receptor beta chain stems from a study of blood T cell repertoires in COVID-19. This clone was recorded only once. Here immunoSEQ multiplex PCR was the method, and the copy in TCRdb shows in-frame clones only, minus some. The sample carries some 390,000 clones, 80% to 90% recorded once. J lost 0 bases, V lost 4 bases, and 6 bases had no gene match. From germline, CDR1 is SGHNT and CDR2 YYREEE (reference sequence). This CDR3 is 16 amino acids long. Sample: PBMCs or T cells enriched from blood (not recorded which). The TCR originated in a man younger than 45 who had recovered from COVID-19. V gene TRBV5-4 combines with J gene TRBJ2-2; the match to TRBD1 covers 7 bases. For the CDR3, the DNA is TGTGCCAGCAGCCAACAGGGGTTATCGAACACCGGGGAGCTGTTTTTT. This sequence encodes CASSQQGLSNTGELFF.